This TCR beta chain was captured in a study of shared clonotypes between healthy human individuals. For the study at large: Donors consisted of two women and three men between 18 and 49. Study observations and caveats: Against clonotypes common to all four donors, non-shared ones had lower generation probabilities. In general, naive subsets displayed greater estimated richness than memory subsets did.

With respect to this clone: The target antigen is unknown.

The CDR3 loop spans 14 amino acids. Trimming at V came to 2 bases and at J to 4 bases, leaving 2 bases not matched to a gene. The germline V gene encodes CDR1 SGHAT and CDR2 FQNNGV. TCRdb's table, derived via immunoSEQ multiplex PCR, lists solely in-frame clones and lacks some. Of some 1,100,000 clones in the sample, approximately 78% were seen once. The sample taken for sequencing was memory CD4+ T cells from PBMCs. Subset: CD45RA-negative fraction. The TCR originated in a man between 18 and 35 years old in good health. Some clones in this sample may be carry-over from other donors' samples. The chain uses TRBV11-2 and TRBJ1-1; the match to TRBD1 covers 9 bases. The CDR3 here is CASSLRTGVTEAFF. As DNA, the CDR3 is TGTGCCAGCAGCTTACGGACAGGGGTCACTGAAGCTTTCTTT.